These 30 T cell receptor beta chains share one sample of origin, sequenced in a study of early T cells in non-severe SARS-CoV-2 infection. In TCRdb, the 5' RACE reads were re-called with MiXCR into one record per CDR3 protein. The profile shows over 30,000 distinct CDR3 sequences, 5.7% of them singletons. The source material was whole blood. These receptors came from an adult who was a healthcare worker with PCR-confirmed SARS-CoV-2 infection or an uninfected control (not recorded which).

The chain joins TRBV20-1 to TRBJ2-3; 7 bases agree with TRBD2. The V gene end was trimmed by 3 bases and the J gene end by 3 bases; junction bases not matched to a gene: 12. The germline gives CDR1 DFQATT, CDR2 SNEGSKA (reference sequence). The CDR3 length is 16 residues. CDR3 coding DNA: TGCAGTGCTAGTGCTCCGGGACTAAAGGCGACAGATACGCAGTATTTT. It is translated as CSASAPGLKATDTQYF.

This clonotype was observed many times. The V call is TRBV4-3, the J call TRBJ2-1, with 7 bases aligning to TRBD1. The CDR3 extends over 14 amino acids. Germline CDR1 reads LGHNA; CDR2 reads YSLEER. J lost 7 bases, V lost 0 bases, and 3 bases had no gene match. The CDR3 region has the DNA TGCGCCAGCAGCCAAGACAGGGGGTCGAATGAGCAGTTCTTC. The encoded protein is CASSQDRGSNEQFF.

The chain carries TRBV7-2 and TRBJ2-3, with D uncertain. This CDR3 contains 14 residues. The V and J ends lost 1 base and 6 bases respectively, with 11 bases between them. Per germline, CDR1 SGHTA and CDR2 FQGNSA. The CDR3 sequence: CASSLESYGDTQYF. CDR3 coding DNA: TGTGCCAGCAGCTTAGAATCATACGGGGATACGCAGTATTTT.

In its sample, this clonotype was seen many times. The chain employs TRBV27 and TRBJ2-1; unclear D gene. Between the trimmed V and J ends, which lost 3 bases and 9 bases, there was a span of 15 bases. Germline CDR1 reads MNHEY; CDR2 reads SMNVEV (reference sequence). The CDR3 totals 14 residues. The CDR3 sequence is CASSFGPLEGEQFF. CDR3 nucleotides: TGTGCCAGCAGTTTTGGGCCCCTAGAAGGTGAGCAGTTCTTC.

V and J are TRBV12-3 or TRBV12-4 and TRBJ1-1, with D possibly matching TRBD1 (6 bases). V lost 6 bases and J lost 3, with 11 bases in between. The CDR3 contains 13 residues. CDR3 DNA: TGTGCCAGCAGCCAGGGGAGGGACACTGAAGCTTTCTTT. Its protein product is CASSQGRDTEAFF.

Ten or more counts support this clonotype. The rearrangement links TRBV27 to TRBJ1-5; D ambiguous. The CDR3 runs to 15 residues. Deletions cut 0 bases from V and 5 bases from J, with 11 bases between. Looked up from germline, CDR1 is MNHEY and CDR2 is SMNVEV (reference sequence). The CDR3 loop reads CASSLSPSQYQPQHF. Written as DNA, the CDR3 is TGTGCCAGCAGTTTATCACCATCACAGTATCAGCCCCAGCATTTT.

This clonotype has ten or more counts. The V call is TRBV12-3 or TRBV12-4, the J call TRBJ1-3; D might be TRBD1 (5 bases). Trimming removed 5 bases at V and 2 bases at J, with 19 bases between. The CDR3 is 17 residues long. As DNA, the CDR3 is TGTGCCAGCAGTGGGCTCAAGGGGCGCCGTCCTGGAAACACCATATATTTT. This gives the protein CASSGLKGRRPGNTIYF.

This clonotype was seen at least ten times. The chain joins TRBV4-1 to TRBJ2-2, with 9 positions matching TRBD1. This CDR3 spans 18 amino acids. The trim removed 5 bases at V and 1 base at J, leaving 11 bases unmatched. Germline assignment: CDR1 MGHRA and CDR2 YSYEKL. CDR3 DNA sequence: TGCGCCAGCAGCTCCCGGGACAGGGCCCTTCTGAACACCGGGGAGCTGTTTTTT. It encodes CASSSRDRALLNTGELFF.

About this clonotype itself: This may come from a read error, since a much larger clone is one base off. This sequence joins TRBV7-2 and TRBJ1-3; possibly TRBD1 for D (5 bases). Germline V lookup: CDR1 SGHTA, CDR2 FQGNSA. The CDR3 has 15 residues. The germline V and J ends were trimmed by 2 bases and 3 bases, with 11 bases remaining between them. CDR3 loop: CASSLSRGGGNTIYF. DNA of the CDR3: TGTGCCAGCAGCTTATCGAGGGGCGGTGGAAACACCATATATTTT.

In this sample, this clonotype turned up many times. This chain links TRBV6-1 with TRBJ2-2; possibly TRBD1 for D (5 bases). The CDR3 length is 16 residues. V was shortened by 2 bases and J by 1 base, with 11 bases between the two germline ends. Looked up from germline, CDR1 is MNHNS and CDR2 is SASEGT. As DNA, the CDR3 is TGTGCCAGCAGTGAATTTAAGGGGCGGAACACCGGGGAGCTGTTTTTT. This encodes CASSEFKGRNTGELFF.

The table lists this clonotype with many counts. This chain links TRBV7-9 with TRBJ2-7; D unresolved. Germline values: CDR1 SEHNR, CDR2 FQNEAQ (reference sequence). V lost 1 base and J lost 5, with 9 bases in between. The CDR3 contains 13 residues. CDR3 in amino acids: CASSLGRVNEQYV. The CDR3 DNA is TGTGCCAGCAGCTTAGGTCGGGTAAACGAGCAGTACGTC.

This clonotype was found many times. J is TRBJ2-1 and V is TRBV11-2; no definite D call. V lost 5 bases to trimming and J lost 5 bases, with 16 bases between them. This CDR3 contains 15 residues. Germline V CDR1 and CDR2: SGHAT, FQNNGV. CDR3 DNA sequence: TGTGCCAGCAGCCCTTGGACGACACTAAACAATGAGCAGTTCTTC. Translation gives CASSPWTTLNNEQFF. The full variable domain, with the rest looked up from reference TRBV11-2 and TRBJ2-1, is EAGVAQSPRYKIIEKRQSVAFWCNPISGHATLYWYQQILGQGPKLLIQFQNNGVVDDSQLPKDRFSAERLKGVDSTLKIQPAKLEDSAVYLCASSPWTTLNNEQFFGPGTRLTVL.

This clonotype has a count of ten or more. The J gene is TRBJ1-5, the V gene TRBV28; D ambiguous. Germline lookup yields CDR1 MDHEN and CDR2 SYDVKM. This CDR3 has 14 amino acids. Deletions cut 4 bases from V and 6 bases from J, with 13 bases between. CDR3 residues: CASSSGRVGQPQHF. CDR3 sequence (DNA): TGTGCCAGCAGTTCGGGTCGGGTTGGTCAGCCCCAGCATTTT.

DNA for the CDR3: TGTGCCAGCAGCTCACGGACTAGCACAGCAGATACGCAGTATTTT. Its protein is CASSSRTSTADTQYF. The chain employs TRBV7-3 and TRBJ2-3, with 8 bases lining up with TRBD2. The CDR3 is 15 residues long. CDR1 and CDR2 from the germline V gene are SGHTA and FQGTGA. The junction had 7 bases not matched to a gene; V was cut back by 4 bases and J by 4 bases.

This clonotype was seen repeatedly, ten times or more. The V call is TRBV20-1, the J call TRBJ1-3; the D gene is possibly TRBD1 (6 bases). There are 17 residues in the CDR3. V was trimmed by 0 bases and J by 2 bases, leaving 17 bases between them. Germline V gene sequence: CDR1 DFQATT, CDR2 SNEGSKA (reference sequence). DNA for the CDR3: TGCAGTGCTAGAGATTATGTAGAGGGACAAACTGGAAACACCATATATTTT. Its translation is CSARDYVEGQTGNTIYF.

There are a few counts of this clonotype. The chain employs TRBV29-1 and TRBJ1-1, with D maybe TRBD1 (6 bases). The CDR3 has 12 amino acids. V was pared by 6 bases and J by 4 bases, with 12 bases between. Germline CDR1 is SQVTM and CDR2 is ANQGSEA. CDR3 nucleotides: TGCAGCGTGCAGGGGTCGGTCACTGAAGCTTTCTTT. Its translation: CSVQGSVTEAFF.

The V gene is TRBV9, the J gene TRBJ1-5; weak D call: TRBD1 (5 bases). This CDR3 region has 14 residues. V dropped 4 bases and J dropped 0 bases, with 8 bases sitting between them. Per the germline V gene, CDR1 is SGDLS and CDR2 is YYNGEE. In DNA form, the CDR3 reads TGTGCCAGCAGCAAACAGGCTAGCAATCAGCCCCAGCATTTT. Amino acids: CASSKQASNQPQHF.

This clonotype was counted a few times. The chain joins TRBV12-3 or TRBV12-4 to TRBJ1-1; 8 positions agree with TRBD1. There are 13 residues in the CDR3. V dropped 8 bases and J dropped 4; count of bases not matched to a gene: 6. Here the CDR3 DNA reads TGTGCCAGCTTAACAGGGGGGGCCACTGAAGCTTTCTTT. Amino acids: CASLTGGATEAFF.

This clonotype was seen at least ten times. The chain carries TRBV11-2 and TRBJ2-5, with 10 bases aligning to TRBD2. CDR1 and CDR2 (germline): SGHAT, FQNNGV. With V trimmed by 7 bases and J by 6 bases, 5 bases remained unmatched. CDR3 length: 13 residues. CDR3 amino acids: CASTQREGKTQYF. In DNA form, the CDR3 reads TGTGCCAGCACCCAGCGGGAGGGGAAGACCCAGTACTTC.

This clonotype was counted ten times or more. The chain combines TRBV11-2 with TRBJ2-1; no firm D call. Germline assignment: CDR1 SGHAT and CDR2 FQNNGV. V was pared by 5 bases and J by 0 bases, with 14 bases between. The CDR3 loop spans 16 amino acids. CDR3 DNA: TGTGCCAGCAGCCCCCTCTCGGTCAGCTCCTACAATGAGCAGTTCTTC. Encoded protein: CASSPLSVSSYNEQFF.

This clonotype appeared many times. V gene TRBV5-4 combines with J gene TRBJ2-1; TRBD1 is a possible D gene (6 bases). Germline lookup yields CDR1 SGHNT and CDR2 YYREEE (reference sequence). The V gene lost 0 bases and the J gene lost 9 bases, with 13 bases spanning the gap. This CDR3 has 14 amino acids. This CDR3 is CASSLGQTQGEQFF. In DNA form, the CDR3 reads TGTGCCAGCAGCTTGGGACAGACACAGGGTGAGCAGTTCTTC.

In its sample, this clonotype was seen many times. The J gene is TRBJ2-3, the V gene TRBV27; D gene ambiguous. Germline assignment: CDR1 MNHEY and CDR2 SMNVEV (reference sequence). V was cut by 4 bases and J by 5 bases, with 4 bases left in between. The CDR3 sequence is 11 residues long. This chain's CDR3 is CASSSGDTQYF. CDR3 nucleotide sequence: TGTGCCAGCAGTTCCGGAGATACGCAGTATTTT.

The sample holds many counts of this clonotype. The chain joins TRBV28 to TRBJ2-3, with TRBD2 identical over 8 bases. In germline, CDR1 is MDHEN, CDR2 SYDVKM. The CDR3 covers 17 residues. V trimming: 4 bases; J trimming: 2 bases; junction bases outside the gene matches: 11. CDR3 protein: CASSSAPGLVPTDTQYF. CDR3 sequence (DNA): TGTGCCAGCAGTTCCGCCCCGGGACTAGTTCCCACAGATACGCAGTATTTT. The whole variable domain, filled in from reference TRBV28 and TRBJ2-3, reads DVKVTQSSRYLVKRTGEKVFLECVQDMDHENMFWYRQDPGLGLRLIYFSYDVKMKEKGDIPEGYSVSREKKERFSLILESASTNQTSMYLCASSSAPGLVPTDTQYFGPGTRLTVL.

The V call is TRBV5-1, the J call TRBJ1-6, with unresolved D. Between the trimmed V and J ends, which lost 0 bases and 8 bases, there was a span of 12 bases. The germline CDR1 and CDR2 sequences are SGHRS and YFSETQ. The CDR3 spans 15 residues. In DNA, the CDR3 is TGCGCCAGCAGCTTGGAGTGGGCAGGCTATTCACCCCTCCACTTT. This sequence encodes CASSLEWAGYSPLHF.

This clonotype was found a few times. The chain links TRBV11-2 to TRBJ2-7, with D uncertain. The V end was cut by 6 bases, the J end by 0 bases, with 12 bases between. Germline V gene data show CDR1 as SGHAT and CDR2 as FQNNGV. CDR3 length: 14 residues. CDR3 amino acids: CASSTGYSSYEQYV. The CDR3 DNA follows: TGTGCCAGCAGTACGGGCTACAGCTCCTACGAGCAGTACGTC.

This clonotype showed up many times. The chain has TRBV18 and TRBJ2-3; possible D gene TRBD2, 6 bases. The V end lost 5 bases, the J end lost 6 bases, and 18 bases lay between the germline ends. CDR1 KGHSH and CDR2 LQKENI come from the germline V gene. The CDR3 runs 15 residues. In DNA form, the CDR3 reads TGTGCCAGCTCAATACCCTCCCGGGGGTCGGATACGCAGTATTTT. Its protein is CASSIPSRGSDTQYF.

This clonotype came up many times. The genes are TRBV29-1 and TRBJ2-3; D is possibly TRBD1 (5 bases). This CDR3 is built from 12 residues. V gave up 2 bases and J gave up 9 bases, with 12 bases separating them. Per the germline V gene, CDR1 is SQVTM and CDR2 is ANQGSEA. CDR3 sequence: CSVESGATTQYF. CDR3 in DNA: TGCAGCGTTGAAAGTGGGGCTACCACGCAGTATTTT.

This clonotype was recorded at least ten times. This sequence joins TRBV10-3 and TRBJ2-7, with 9 bases fitting TRBD1. Germline CDR1 is ENHRY and CDR2 is SYGVKD. CDR3 size: 13 residues. The trim removed 4 bases at V and 5 bases at J, leaving 3 bases unmatched. The CDR3 DNA is TGTGCCATCAGTGGGACAGGGGTAGACGAGCAGTACGTC. It translates to CAISGTGVDEQYV.

This clonotype has at least ten counts. The V call is TRBV24-1, the J call TRBJ2-7; D might be TRBD2 (7 bases). CDR3 size: 14 residues. V dropped 4 bases and J dropped 6 bases, with 15 bases sitting between them. CDR1 and CDR2 (germline): KGHDR, SFDVKD. CDR3 sequence: CATSEGPAGAEQYF. DNA of the CDR3: TGTGCCACCAGTGAGGGACCCGCGGGGGCCGAGCAGTACTTC.

The V and J genes are TRBV29-1 and TRBJ2-2, with D possibly TRBD1 on 6 matching bases. V was trimmed by 4 bases and J by 7 bases, leaving 7 bases between them. There are 11 residues in the CDR3. CDR1 and CDR2 (germline): SQVTM, ANQGSEA. The CDR3 is CSVGRGGELFF. The CDR3 DNA follows: TGCAGCGTTGGCAGGGGCGGGGAGCTGTTTTTT.